This TCR beta chain came from a study of T cell responses to AZD1222 COVID-19 vaccine. General study results and limits: Sampling that yielded the repertoires occurred only after the peak T cell response. Across spike, vaccine-associated CD4 TCRs were found, dominant at 160-218 and 743-854.

Worth noting for this clone: Its target is not known.

With V trimmed by 5 bases and J by 4 bases, 16 bases remained unmatched. The CDR3 runs to 17 residues. The germline CDR1 and CDR2 sequences are MNHEY and SMNVEV (reference sequence). Generated by immunoSEQ multiplex PCR, the TCRdb table keeps only in-frame clones and is missing some. The table records more than 95,000 clones, around nine tenths of them present only once. This sample comprised peripheral blood, obtained 28 days after the second AZD1222 dose. This TCR was sampled from an adult who received the AZD1222 COVID-19 vaccine. V gene TRBV27 combines with J gene TRBJ2-5, with TRBD1 matching 7 bases. CDR3 protein: CASSPLLTGVRSETQYF. CDR3 DNA sequence: TGTGCCAGCAGTCCCCTTCTTACAGGGGTTCGGTCAGAGACCCAGTACTTC.